The 32 T cell receptor beta chains listed next were all sequenced from one sample in a study of blood T cell repertoires in COVID-19. The protocol was immunoSEQ multiplex PCR, while the TCRdb copy is restricted to in-frame clones and leaves out a portion. The sample consists of roughly 150,000 clones, 80% to 85% of them appearing once. What was sequenced was PBMCs or T cells enriched from blood (not recorded which). These receptors were taken from a man aged 70 or older who had been exposed to COVID-19.

The rearrangement uses TRBV7-2 and TRBJ2-3, with a possible D match to TRBD2 (6 bases). V was shortened by 4 bases and J by 10 bases, with 12 bases between the two germline ends. The CDR3 loop spans 12 amino acids. The germline CDR1 and CDR2 sequences are SGHTA and FQGNSA. The CDR3 loop is CASSSTSFAQYF. CDR3 nucleotide sequence: TGTGCCAGCAGCTCGACTAGTTTCGCGCAGTATTTT.

V is TRBV6-5 and J is TRBJ1-5; D might be TRBD1 (6 bases). Germline V gene data show CDR1 as MNHEY and CDR2 as SVGAGI. Trimming removed 4 bases from V and 4 bases from J, with 14 bases in between. This CDR3 has 15 amino acids. CDR3 nucleotide sequence: TGTGCCAGCAGTTCTCGGACAGAGTTTAATCAGCCCCAGCATTTT. Translating gives CASSSRTEFNQPQHF.

The CDR3 protein is CASSLVAVAYGYTF. The CDR3 coding sequence is TGTGCCAGCAGCTTAGTCGCAGTTGCCTATGGCTACACCTTC. This sequence joins TRBV7-9 and TRBJ1-2; D call uncertain. CDR1 and CDR2 (germline): SEHNR, FQNEAQ (reference sequence). The CDR3 runs to 14 residues. V was clipped by 1 base and J by 4 bases, with 10 bases between them.

The rearrangement uses TRBV19 and TRBJ1-4; 7 positions match TRBD1. The germline CDR1 and CDR2 sequences are LNHDA and SQIVND (reference sequence). J was trimmed by 8 bases and V by 7 bases; bases with no gene match: 7. The CDR3 length is 13 residues. CDR3 sequence: CASTPGGNEKLFF. For the CDR3, the DNA is TGTGCCAGTACCCCAGGGGGGAACGAAAAACTGTTTTTT.

The CDR3 loop reads CATSRDESDTSTRATNEKLFF. CDR3 nucleotide sequence: TGTGCCACCAGCAGAGATGAATCGGACACCTCGACTCGAGCAACTAATGAAAAACTGTTTTTT. This rearrangement joins TRBV15 to TRBJ1-4; D possibly corresponds to TRBD1 (5 bases). Looked up from germline, CDR1 is LNHNV and CDR2 is YYDKDF (reference sequence). V was shortened by 0 bases and J by 0 bases, with 23 bases between the two germline ends. CDR3 length: 21 residues.

The chain uses TRBV7-3 and TRBJ1-6; 9 nucleotides align to TRBD1. J was trimmed by 9 bases and V by 1 base; bases with no gene match: 4. This CDR3 is built from 15 residues. The germline CDR1 and CDR2 sequences are SGHTA and FQGTGA. CDR3 in DNA: TGTGCCAGCAGCTTAAAGGGACAGGGAGGTTCACCCCTCCACTTT. Amino acids: CASSLKGQGGSPLHF.

The rearrangement joins TRBV19 to TRBJ2-2, with a weak D call TRBD2 (5 bases). The CDR3 contains 15 residues. Germline assignment: CDR1 LNHDA and CDR2 SQIVND (reference sequence). V dropped 9 bases and J dropped 2 bases, with 16 bases sitting between them. CDR3 nucleotide sequence: TGTGCCAGCGGTAGCGTTACAACTAACACCGGGGAGCTGTTTTTT. Its protein product is CASGSVTTNTGELFF.

The gene calls are TRBV3-1 (or the pseudogene TRBV3-2) and TRBJ1-4; D is uncertain. The CDR3 loop spans 14 amino acids. Trimming cost V 5 bases and J 3 bases, with 10 bases left between them. The germline gives CDR1 LGHDT, CDR2 YNNKEL (reference sequence). The CDR3 DNA is TGTGCCAGCAGCACAGCTTGGGCTAATGAAAAACTGTTTTTT. Its protein product is CASSTAWANEKLFF.

The rearrangement links TRBV18 to TRBJ1-6; 9 bases match TRBD1. This CDR3 is built from 17 residues. V trimming: 6 bases; J trimming: 9 bases; junction bases outside the gene matches: 15. Germline V gene data show CDR1 as KGHSH and CDR2 as LQKENI. The CDR3 reads CASSESRGQGRGSPLHF. As DNA, the CDR3 is TGTGCCAGCTCCGAATCCAGAGGACAGGGGCGAGGTTCACCCCTCCACTTT.

This chain joins TRBV12-3 or TRBV12-4 and TRBJ1-5, with no clear D. The CDR3 loop spans 13 amino acids. V shed 4 bases and J shed 4 bases, with 8 bases lying between them. The CDR3 reads CASSSVLNQPQHF. The DNA of the CDR3 is TGTGCCAGCAGTTCCGTCTTAAATCAGCCCCAGCATTTT.

The chain couples TRBV18 to TRBJ1-5; TRBD1 agrees at 9 bases. J gave up 1 base and V 3 bases, and 1 base lay outside the gene matches. CDR1 and CDR2 from the germline V gene are KGHSH and LQKENI. The CDR3 is 15 residues long. The CDR3 coding sequence is TGTGCCAGCTCACCCGGACAGGGGAGCAATCAGCCCCAGCATTTT. It yields the protein CASSPGQGSNQPQHF. Combining the CDR3 with reference TRBV18 and TRBJ1-5 gives the whole variable domain NAGVMQNPRHLVRRRGQEARLRCSPMKGHSHVYWYRQLPEEGLKFMVYLQKENIIDESGMPKERFSAEFPKEGPSILRIQQVVRGDSAAYFCASSPGQGSNQPQHFGDGTRLSIL.

The chain links TRBV19 to TRBJ1-5; D is perhaps TRBD1 (6 bases). The CDR3 sequence is 15 residues long. The ends were cut back, 8 bases at V and 7 bases at J, with 21 bases in the middle. The germline CDR1 and CDR2 sequences are LNHDA and SQIVND (reference sequence). The chain's CDR3 is CASASDRARNQPQHF. CDR3 nucleotide sequence: TGTGCCAGTGCCTCGGACAGAGCTAGGAACCAGCCCCAGCATTTT.

This chain connects TRBV7-2 to TRBJ2-7, with D maybe TRBD2 (5 bases). The CDR3 runs to 14 residues. Germline CDR1 reads SGHTA; CDR2 reads FQGNSA. V gave up 6 bases and J gave up 0 bases, with 12 bases separating them. The CDR3: CASRYSGSSYEQYF. The DNA for the CDR3 is TGTGCCAGCAGATATTCGGGAAGCTCCTACGAGCAGTACTTC.

The chain recombines TRBV7-2 with TRBJ2-3; the D gene is possibly TRBD2 (6 bases). Deletions cut 4 bases from V and 2 bases from J, with 16 bases between. CDR1 and CDR2 from the germline V gene are SGHTA and FQGNSA. This CDR3 region has 16 residues. For the CDR3, the DNA is TGTGCCAGCAGCTCCCGAAGGGCGGGATACACAGATACGCAGTATTTT. Its translation: CASSSRRAGYTDTQYF.

The chain links TRBV5-1 to TRBJ1-4; 9 nucleotides agree with TRBD1. V lost 0 bases, J lost 0 bases, and 0 bases stayed unmatched. From germline, CDR1 is SGHRS and CDR2 YFSETQ. The CDR3 has 16 amino acids. Here the CDR3 reads CASSLGQGATNEKLFF. CDR3 nucleotides: TGCGCCAGCAGCTTGGGACAGGGGGCAACTAATGAAAAACTGTTTTTT.

Worth noting for this clone: This sample also contains other DNA sequences that code for the same CDR3. The rearrangement uses TRBV2 and TRBJ1-2; possibly TRBD1 for D (6 bases). V was clipped by 5 bases and J by 5 bases, with 12 bases between them. This CDR3 region has 13 residues. The germline V gene has CDR1 SNHLY and CDR2 FYNNEI. In DNA, the CDR3 is TGTGCCAGCAGTTCGACAGGAGATTATGGCTACACCTTC. As protein: CASSSTGDYGYTF.

This clone was counted once. The CDR3, as DNA: TGTGCCAGCAGCTTATTGAGGCTACAGGCCACTGAAGCTTTCTTT. Encoded protein: CASSLLRLQATEAFF. The chain couples TRBV7-9 to TRBJ1-1, with a possible D match to TRBD1 (5 bases). The germline V gene has CDR1 SEHNR and CDR2 FQNEAQ (reference sequence). This CDR3 region has 15 residues. The V end lost 2 bases, the J end lost 4 bases, and 14 bases lay between the germline ends.

The chain is built from TRBV5-4 and TRBJ1-2; 12 positions agree with TRBD1. Germline CDR1 is SGHNT and CDR2 is YYREEE (reference sequence). The CDR3 length is 17 residues. Trimming cost V 4 bases and J 1 base; bases outside gene matches: 8. Here the CDR3 DNA reads TGTGCCAGCAGCCCGGGACAGGGGGCCGGAGTTAACTATGGCTACACCTTC. Translating it yields CASSPGQGAGVNYGYTF.

The chain links TRBV9 to TRBJ2-3; the match to TRBD2 covers 8 bases. The CDR3 runs to 15 residues. Trimming took 5 bases from V and 2 from J; bases not matched to a gene: 7. Germline assignment: CDR1 SGDLS and CDR2 YYNGEE. CDR3 sequence reads: CASSRTSNPTDTQYF. The DNA for the CDR3 is TGTGCCAGCAGTCGGACTAGCAATCCCACAGATACGCAGTATTTT.

J is TRBJ1-2 and V is TRBV28, with 7 bases matching TRBD1. V was clipped by 6 bases and J by 0 bases; unmatched bases: 4. Germline V gene data show CDR1 as MDHEN and CDR2 as SYDVKM. This CDR3 has 14 amino acids. CDR3 sequence: CASSPGTANYGYTF. CDR3 in DNA: TGTGCCAGCAGCCCGGGGACAGCTAACTATGGCTACACCTTC.

The count of this clone is one. The genes are TRBV30 and TRBJ1-2, with a tentative D call TRBD1 (5 bases). The CDR3 totals 14 residues. V was clipped by 3 bases and J by 3 bases, with 14 bases between them. Germline CDR1 reads GTSNPN; CDR2 reads SVGIG (reference sequence). The CDR3 DNA is TGTGCCTGGAGCCCCCCGGGGGTTGACTATGGCTACACCTTC. Protein sequence: CAWSPPGVDYGYTF.

The rearrangement joins TRBV5-8 to TRBJ1-4; D gene unclear. V dropped 1 base and J dropped 6 bases, with 13 bases sitting between them. The CDR3 extends over 15 amino acids. CDR1 is SGHTS, CDR2 YDEGEE, per germline. CDR3 sequence (DNA): TGTGCCAGCAGCTTGAATCTTTCCGAGGATGAAAAACTGTTTTTT. This gives the protein CASSLNLSEDEKLFF. The full variable domain, in which reference TRBV5-8 and TRBJ1-4 provide the parts outside the CDR3, is EAGVTQSPTHLIKTRGQQATLRCSPISGHTSVYWYQQALGLGLQFLLWYDEGEERNRGNFPPRFSGRQFPNYSSELNVNALELEDSALYLCASSLNLSEDEKLFFGSGTQLSVL.

J is TRBJ2-7 and V is TRBV6-2 or TRBV6-3; D may be TRBD2 (7 bases). This CDR3 comprises 16 residues. Trimming left V 2 bases short and J 5 bases short, with 19 bases between. Per germline, CDR1 MNHEY and CDR2 SVGEGT. Here the CDR3 DNA reads TGTGCCAGCAGTTACCCGGGCGGGGGCGTCCGCCACGAGCAGTACTTC. Encoded protein: CASSYPGGGVRHEQYF.

This clone occurred once. J is TRBJ2-7 and V is TRBV6-1; D might be TRBD2 (6 bases). Trimming stripped 5 bases from V and 0 bases from J, with 11 bases between. This CDR3 spans 14 amino acids. CDR1 is MNHNS and CDR2 is SASEGT in the germline V gene. CDR3 residues: CASSRSGSSYEQYF. In nucleotides, the CDR3 is TGTGCCAGCAGTAGATCCGGGAGCTCCTACGAGCAGTACTTC.

The J gene is TRBJ2-7, the V gene TRBV7-8; 7 nucleotides match TRBD1. This CDR3 spans 13 amino acids. The germline CDR1 and CDR2 sequences are SGHVS and FQNEAQ. V trimming: 5 bases; J trimming: 10 bases; junction bases outside the gene matches: 11. The CDR3 reads CASSPGTALRQYF. Written as DNA, the CDR3 is TGTGCCAGCAGCCCGGGGACAGCCCTGCGACAGTACTTC.

The chain has TRBV21-1 and TRBJ1-2. TRBV21-1 is noted as a pseudogene. CDR3 length equals 11 residues. The CDR3, as DNA: TGTGCCGGGGGGGGAGAGAATGGCTACACCTTC. Translating gives CAGGGENGYTF.

CDR3: CASSSPLLGSYTDTQYF. CDR3 nucleotides: TGTGCCAGCAGCTCCCCTCTGCTAGGTTCCTACACAGATACGCAGTATTTT. J is TRBJ2-3 and V is TRBV11-2; D unresolved. This CDR3 region has 17 residues. CDR1 and CDR2 from the germline V gene are SGHAT and FQNNGV. V shed 4 bases and J shed 2 bases, with 19 bases lying between them.

This sequence joins TRBV28 and TRBJ1-1; D gene ambiguous. The germline V gene has CDR1 MDHEN and CDR2 SYDVKM. The CDR3 extends over 14 amino acids. The V end was cut by 6 bases, the J end by 0 bases, with 11 bases between. The CDR3 loop is CASSRGVMNTEAFF. CDR3 nucleotide sequence: TGTGCCAGCAGCCGAGGAGTCATGAACACTGAAGCTTTCTTT.

This clone was detected only a few times. This chain connects TRBV27 to TRBJ1-5, with 9 positions matching TRBD1. There are 15 residues in the CDR3. Germline-derived CDR1 and CDR2 are MNHEY and SMNVEV (reference sequence). V was clipped by 3 bases and J by 3 bases; unmatched bases: 3. In DNA, the CDR3 is TGTGCCAGCAGTTTTGGGACAGGGTTCAATCAGCCCCAGCATTTT. Its translation: CASSFGTGFNQPQHF.

The rearrangement uses TRBV7-6 and TRBJ1-1; 7 nucleotides align to TRBD1. Trimming cost V 5 bases and J 5 bases; bases outside gene matches: 11. Germline loops: CDR1 SGHVS, CDR2 FNYEAQ. This CDR3 is built from 15 residues. The CDR3 DNA sequence: TGTGCCAGCAGCACTCAACAGGGGAGAAGGACTGAAGCTTTCTTT. Encoded protein: CASSTQQGRRTEAFF.

V is TRBV5-4 and J is TRBJ2-5; D gene uncertain. The CDR3 spans 11 residues. Germline assignment: CDR1 SGHNT and CDR2 YYREEE (reference sequence). V was shortened by 3 bases and J by 2 bases, with 2 bases between the two germline ends. CDR3 nucleotide sequence: TGTGCCAGCAGCTCACAAGAGACCCAGTACTTC. Amino acids: CASSSQETQYF.

This clone was counted a single time. This chain links TRBV20-1 with TRBJ2-4; D uncertain. Germline lookup yields CDR1 DFQATT and CDR2 SNEGSKA (reference sequence). The V end was cut by 0 bases, the J end by 11 bases, with 8 bases between. The CDR3 totals 11 residues. The CDR3 DNA is TGCAGTGCTAGAGACCGTAGCCTTCAGTACTTC. Its translation: CSARDRSLQYF.